This T cell receptor (beta chain) stems from a study of T-cell reconstitution after alpha-beta-depleted transplantation in children. This clonotype was recorded at least ten times. Germline trimming cut 5 bases from V and 6 bases from J; bases unmatched to any gene: 5. CDR1 is GTSNPN, CDR2 SVGIG, per germline (reference sequence). This CDR3 has 13 amino acids. Using unique molecular identifiers, the investigators prepared the TCRbeta library. Via MiXCR, TCRdb re-called the PCR reads, giving one row per CDR3 protein. The table has under 450,000 distinct CDR3 sequences, less than 15% seen once. The sequence was obtained from a human donor who donated a stem cell graft to a child with Fanconi anemia. The material was PBMCs, obtained from the stem cell graft. The rearrangement links TRBV30 to TRBJ2-2, with TRBD1 matching over 8 bases. DNA for the CDR3: TGTGCCTGGGATGACAGGGGAGCCGGGGAGCTGTTTTTT. Protein product: CAWDDRGAGELFF.